The clone carrying this TCR beta chain has ten or more counts. Disease lasting under 3 months, a NOSPECS grade of at least 4, and a Clinical Activity Score of at least 3 were features of the ophthalmopathy patients. PBMCs were derived from around 10 ml fresh peripheral blood. The data are from a study of T cells in Graves' hyperthyroidism and ophthalmopathy. Amplification of TCR beta CDR3 regions used RNA as the template. TCR CDR3 regions were first amplified by RT-PCR with HTBI primers. TCRdb re-called the multiplex PCR reads through MiXCR, storing one row per CDR3 protein. The data contain over 350,000 distinct CDR3 sequences, approximately 15% of them singletons. The TCR comes from a man aged 18 to 29 with Graves' ophthalmopathy. The specimen was blood.

Written as DNA, the CDR3 is TGTGCCAGCAGTTTTTCCGGGGGGAACAATGAGCAGTTCTTC. Amino acids: CASSFSGGNNEQFF. V usage is TRBV12-3 or TRBV12-4 and J usage is TRBJ2-1; TRBD2 matches 7 bases. The CDR3 has 14 residues. V shed 3 bases, J shed 5 bases, and the junction held 4 bases outside the gene matches.